This passage covers 30 T cell receptor beta chains from one sample sequenced in a study of T cells after yellow fever vaccination. From the 5' RACE reads, TCRdb called clonotypes with MiXCR, one entry per CDR3 protein. Of a few hundred thousand distinct CDR3 sequences detected, approximately 8% appear once; the ten largest clones hold approximately 15%. The specimen comprised PBMCs, sampled about 41 days after the first yellow fever vaccination. These receptors originate from a young man who received the YFV17D yellow fever vaccine.

The chain carries TRBV4-1 and TRBJ2-7, with 7 bases identical to TRBD1. Per the germline V gene, CDR1 is MGHRA and CDR2 is YSYEKL. CDR3 size: 14 residues. V lost 4 bases, J lost 0 bases, and 3 bases stayed unmatched. The DNA for the CDR3 is TGCGCCAGCAGCCCAACAGGGGCCTCCTACGAGCAGTACGTC. The encoded protein is CASSPTGASYEQYV.

CDR3 in DNA: TGCGCCAGCAGCTTGGCCCCAGGCCTGAGTCAGCCCCAGCATTTT. Translation: CASSLAPGLSQPQHF. The gene calls are TRBV5-1 and TRBJ1-5; D gene uncertain. This CDR3 contains 15 residues. V was shortened by 0 bases and J by 6 bases, with 13 bases between the two germline ends. Germline V gives CDR1 SGHRS, CDR2 YFSETQ.

This clonotype turned up a few times. J is TRBJ1-2 and V is TRBV5-6; 8 positions agree with TRBD1. The germline V gene encodes CDR1 SGHDT and CDR2 YYEEEE. The CDR3 is 14 residues long. V shed 2 bases and J 8 bases; nucleotides not matched to a gene: 8. The CDR3 sequence is CASSLRTGLQGYTF. Written as DNA, the CDR3 is TGTGCCAGCAGCTTAAGGACAGGGCTACAGGGCTACACCTTC.

The gene calls are TRBV7-2 and TRBJ2-7; D perhaps matches TRBD2 (5 bases). The length of the CDR3 is 15 residues. Germline loops: CDR1 SGHTA, CDR2 FQGNSA. V was clipped by 2 bases and J by 1 base, with 12 bases between them. The CDR3 nucleotides read TGTGCCAGCAGCTTACTTTGGAGCGGTTCCTACGAGCAGTACTTC. Protein product: CASSLLWSGSYEQYF.

The rearrangement uses TRBV5-1 and TRBJ2-5, with D perhaps matching TRBD1 (7 bases). Germline assignment: CDR1 SGHRS and CDR2 YFSETQ. The CDR3 consists of 15 residues. V shed 3 bases and J shed 3 bases, with 15 bases lying between them. The CDR3 loop is CASSSGGTAKETQYF. The CDR3 DNA sequence: TGCGCCAGCAGCTCCGGAGGGACAGCCAAAGAGACCCAGTACTTC.

In this sample, this clonotype turned up many times. The chain carries TRBV7-8 and TRBJ1-1, with 9 bases that match TRBD1. The germline V gene encodes CDR1 SGHVS and CDR2 FQNEAQ. This CDR3 has 15 amino acids. Unmatched junction bases numbered 6, after V lost 0 bases and J lost 7 bases. In DNA, the CDR3 is TGTGCCAGCAGCTTAGCCGCAACAGGGGGCAGTGAAGCTTTCTTT. Residues: CASSLAATGGSEAFF.

This clonotype came up many times. V gene TRBV20-1 combines with J gene TRBJ1-1; possible D gene TRBD1, 5 bases. CDR3 size: 15 residues. The V and J ends lost 5 bases and 1 base respectively, with 17 bases between them. In germline, CDR1 is DFQATT, CDR2 SNEGSKA (reference sequence). The DNA for the CDR3 is TGCAGTGCTCGCAGGACGCGGGGGGGGAACACTGAAGCTTTCTTT. This codes for CSARRTRGGNTEAFF.

In its sample, this clonotype was seen a few times. The V gene is TRBV4-3, the J gene TRBJ2-1; TRBD1 matches at 10 bases. J was trimmed by 5 bases and V by 5 bases; bases with no gene match: 3. Germline V gene sequence: CDR1 LGHNA, CDR2 YSLEER. The CDR3 loop spans 14 amino acids. CDR3 in amino acids: CASSAGTGDNEQFF. CDR3 sequence (DNA): TGCGCCAGCAGCGCCGGGACAGGGGACAATGAGCAGTTCTTC.

This clonotype was counted a few times. The V gene is TRBV7-9, the J gene TRBJ1-1, with unresolved D. The ends were cut back, 5 bases at V and 4 bases at J, with 14 bases in the middle. Germline CDR1 reads SEHNR; CDR2 reads FQNEAQ (reference sequence). There are 14 residues in the CDR3. The CDR3 spells CASSRPESITEAFF. The CDR3 DNA reads as TGTGCCAGCAGCCGGCCGGAGTCGATCACTGAAGCTTTCTTT.

This clonotype appeared many times. This sequence joins TRBV12-5 and TRBJ1-2, with D unclear. The CDR3 extends over 15 amino acids. Germline loops: CDR1 LGHNT, CDR2 FRNRAP. Trimming took off 7 bases at V and 4 bases at J, with 19 bases between the two ends. This CDR3 reads CASAPSAAWGYGYTF. The DNA of the CDR3 is TGTGCTAGTGCACCTAGCGCGGCCTGGGGCTATGGCTACACCTTC.

This clonotype was counted ten times or more. In DNA, the CDR3 is TGTGCCTGGAGTTTTCTCGGAACTAATGAAAAACTGTTTTTT. This gives the protein CAWSFLGTNEKLFF. The chain couples TRBV30 to TRBJ1-4, with D hard to call. The germline CDR1 and CDR2 sequences are GTSNPN and SVGIG (reference sequence). This CDR3 contains 14 residues. The germline V and J ends were trimmed by 2 bases and 1 base, with 8 bases remaining between them.

This clonotype turned up a few times. The chain couples TRBV20-1 to TRBJ2-2; maybe TRBD2 (5 bases). V lost 2 bases to trimming and J lost 2 bases, with 9 bases between them. The CDR3 loop spans 14 amino acids. CDR1 is DFQATT, CDR2 SNEGSKA, per germline (reference sequence). The CDR3 DNA is TGCAGTGCTAGAAGTGACTACAACACCGGGGAGCTGTTTTTT. Translating gives CSARSDYNTGELFF.

This clonotype has only a few counts. This chain joins TRBV4-1 and TRBJ2-4; D tentatively fits TRBD1 or TRBD2 (5 bases each). Between the trimmed V and J ends, which lost 4 bases and 8 bases, there was a span of 18 bases. The CDR3 is made up of 15 amino acids. CDR1 is MGHRA, CDR2 YSYEKL, per germline. The CDR3 DNA sequence: TGCGCCAGCAGCCCGCGACCGATAGGGGACGACATTCAGTACTTC. This codes for CASSPRPIGDDIQYF.

This clonotype was seen only a few times. This chain links TRBV18 with TRBJ2-7; 13 nucleotides agree with TRBD2. From germline, CDR1 is KGHSH and CDR2 LQKENI. The CDR3 runs to 15 residues. After removal of 3 bases from V and 4 bases from J, the junction contained 3 bases not matched to a gene. The CDR3 DNA reads TGTGCCAGCTCACCTCTGACTAGCGGGGGGTACGAGCAGTACTTC. It is translated as CASSPLTSGGYEQYF. Full variable domain (outside the CDR3, taken from reference TRBV18 and TRBJ2-7): NAGVMQNPRHLVRRRGQEARLRCSPMKGHSHVYWYRQLPEEGLKFMVYLQKENIIDESGMPKERFSAEFPKEGPSILRIQQVVRGDSAAYFCASSPLTSGGYEQYFGPGTRLTVT.

V is TRBV6-5 and J is TRBJ2-1; a possible D gene is TRBD2 (6 bases). Trimming shortened V by 0 bases and J by 9 bases, and 15 bases separated the two germline ends. Germline loops: CDR1 MNHEY, CDR2 SVGAGI. This CDR3 contains 15 residues. CDR3 region: CASSYSAGEGTEQFF. For the CDR3, the DNA is TGTGCCAGCAGTTACTCAGCGGGCGAGGGGACTGAGCAGTTCTTC.

This clonotype was detected only a few times. The chain has TRBV3-1 and TRBJ2-3, with 8 bases aligning to TRBD1. CDR1 and CDR2 (germline): LGHDT, YNNKEL (reference sequence). The CDR3 consists of 16 residues. The V gene end was trimmed by 5 bases and the J gene end by 7 bases; junction bases not matched to a gene: 14. Here the CDR3 DNA reads TGTGCCAGCAGCGTATCCGGGACAGGTTCAGGGAATACGCAGTATTTT. Its translation: CASSVSGTGSGNTQYF.

The table lists this clonotype with a few counts. This chain connects TRBV7-2 to TRBJ1-5, with no clear D. Germline V lookup: CDR1 SGHTA, CDR2 FQGNSA. The CDR3 sequence is 16 residues long. V lost 4 bases to trimming and J lost 0 bases, with 13 bases between them. CDR3 in amino acids: CASSSGLGNSNQPQHF. DNA for the CDR3: TGTGCCAGCAGCTCCGGGCTGGGTAATAGCAATCAGCCCCAGCATTTT.

Many counts were recorded for this clonotype. The chain uses TRBV7-3 and TRBJ2-1; TRBD2 matches at 7 bases. The V and J ends lost 5 bases and 8 bases, in that order; junction bases with no gene match: 15. Germline V lookup: CDR1 SGHTA, CDR2 FQGTGA. This CDR3 is 16 amino acids long. In nucleotides, the CDR3 is TGTGCCAGCAGCCCTCACGCGGGGGAAGCGGGGTATGAGCAGTTCTTC. Its translation is CASSPHAGEAGYEQFF.

This clonotype was seen only a few times. The chain recombines TRBV27 with TRBJ1-1; D gene unclear. The V end was cut by 6 bases, the J end by 1 base, with 15 bases between. The germline V gene encodes CDR1 MNHEY and CDR2 SMNVEV (reference sequence). The CDR3 spans 15 residues. The CDR3 nucleotides read TGTGCCAGCAGCCCCATTGGGGTGGGGAACACTGAAGCTTTCTTT. It codes for CASSPIGVGNTEAFF.

The chain has TRBV3-1 and TRBJ2-4; D not resolved. The CDR3 has 13 residues. Between the trimmed V and J ends, which lost 1 base and 2 bases, there was a span of 3 bases. Germline lookup yields CDR1 LGHDT and CDR2 YNNKEL (reference sequence). The CDR3 DNA is TGTGCCAGCAGCCAAGGGCCCAAAAACATTCAGTACTTC. Translated: CASSQGPKNIQYF.

CDR3 in amino acids: CASSTSDGPYEQYF. CDR3 in DNA: TGTGCCAGTAGTACATCGGACGGACCCTACGAGCAGTACTTC. The chain couples TRBV19 to TRBJ2-7; D unclear. Germline-derived CDR1 and CDR2 are LNHDA and SQIVND (reference sequence). The CDR3 loop spans 14 amino acids. Trimming took 4 bases from V and 2 from J, leaving 12 bases between them.

In its sample, this clonotype was seen a few times. The chain carries TRBV20-1 and TRBJ2-5; 7 nucleotides line up with TRBD2. Germline CDR1 and CDR2: DFQATT and SNEGSKA (reference sequence). The CDR3 has 14 residues. V lost 6 bases, J lost 4 bases, and 11 bases stayed unmatched. The DNA for the CDR3 is TGCAGTGCCCCGCAGTCGGGGGGAGGAGAGACCCAGTACTTC. As protein: CSAPQSGGGETQYF.

At least ten counts were recorded for this clonotype. This chain connects TRBV5-1 to TRBJ1-5; D gene unclear. This CDR3 contains 14 residues. Germline CDR1 SGHRS, CDR2 YFSETQ. The ends were cut back, 4 bases at V and 1 base at J, with 9 bases in the middle. The CDR3 nucleotides read TGCGCCAGCAGCCCCCAGAAAAGCAATCAGCCCCAGCATTTT. It specifies CASSPQKSNQPQHF. Using reference TRBV5-1 and TRBJ1-5 for the parts outside the CDR3, the full variable domain is KAGVTQTPRYLIKTRGQQVTLSCSPISGHRSVSWYQQTPGQGLQFLFEYFSETQRNKGNFPGRFSGRQFSNSRSEMNVSTLELGDSALYLCASSPQKSNQPQHFGDGTRLSIL.

This chain uses TRBV7-2 with TRBJ1-5, with 8 positions matching TRBD1. J gave up 5 bases and V 5 bases, and 5 bases lay outside the gene matches. Germline CDR1 reads SGHTA; CDR2 reads FQGNSA. The CDR3 has 14 amino acids. CDR3: CASSGTGGDQPQHF. CDR3 bases: TGTGCCAGCAGCGGGACAGGAGGGGATCAGCCCCAGCATTTT.

V gene TRBV9 combines with J gene TRBJ2-7, with 7 bases fitting TRBD2. V was clipped by 6 bases and J by 1 base; unmatched bases: 4. The germline CDR1 and CDR2 sequences are SGDLS and YYNGEE. The CDR3 has 13 residues. The CDR3 region is CASNSGESYEQYF. The CDR3 DNA sequence: TGTGCCAGCAACAGCGGGGAGTCCTACGAGCAGTACTTC.

The chain has TRBV5-1 and TRBJ2-5; D is perhaps TRBD2 (7 bases). This CDR3 contains 14 residues. V was pared by 4 bases and J by 5 bases, with 15 bases between. Per germline, CDR1 SGHRS and CDR2 YFSETQ. This CDR3 is CASSLREGGETQYF. The CDR3 nucleotides are TGCGCCAGCAGCCTCAGAGAGGGGGGGGAGACCCAGTACTTC. The full variable domain, rest sourced from reference TRBV5-1 and TRBJ2-5, is KAGVTQTPRYLIKTRGQQVTLSCSPISGHRSVSWYQQTPGQGLQFLFEYFSETQRNKGNFPGRFSGRQFSNSRSEMNVSTLELGDSALYLCASSLREGGETQYFGPGTRLLVL.

This clonotype was observed a single time. The rearrangement links TRBV6-1 to TRBJ2-7; 8 bases fit TRBD1. Germline V gene lookup returns CDR1 MNHNS and CDR2 SASEGT. CDR3 length equals 14 residues. J gave up 6 bases and V 6 bases, and 10 bases lay outside the gene matches. CDR3 sequence: CASRPEVRGPEQYV. The CDR3 nucleotides read TGTGCCAGCAGGCCCGAGGTCAGGGGGCCCGAGCAGTACGTC.

This clonotype was found a few times. This chain links TRBV4-1 with TRBJ2-1; 10 nucleotides agree with TRBD2. The CDR3 loop spans 15 amino acids. Germline V gene sequence: CDR1 MGHRA, CDR2 YSYEKL. Germline trimming cut 3 bases from V and 5 bases from J; bases unmatched to any gene: 4. The CDR3 is CASSQSGGADNEQFF. CDR3 DNA: TGCGCCAGCAGCCAGAGCGGGGGGGCGGACAATGAGCAGTTCTTC.

The table lists this clonotype with many counts. CDR3 amino acids: CASSLDGEAFF. The CDR3 DNA sequence: TGCGCCAGCAGCTTGGACGGAGAAGCTTTCTTT. V and J are TRBV5-1 and TRBJ1-1, with no clear D. Germline assignment: CDR1 SGHRS and CDR2 YFSETQ. The CDR3 sequence is 11 residues long. Trimming removed 0 bases from V and 8 bases from J, with 5 bases in between. Using reference TRBV5-1 and TRBJ1-1 for the parts outside the CDR3, the full variable domain is KAGVTQTPRYLIKTRGQQVTLSCSPISGHRSVSWYQQTPGQGLQFLFEYFSETQRNKGNFPGRFSGRQFSNSRSEMNVSTLELGDSALYLCASSLDGEAFFGQGTRLTVV.

V gene TRBV6-1 combines with J gene TRBJ2-3, with a tentative D call TRBD1 (5 bases). The CDR3 is 14 amino acids. Looked up from germline, CDR1 is MNHNS and CDR2 is SASEGT. V was clipped by 3 bases and J by 1 base, with 8 bases between them. For the CDR3, the DNA is TGTGCCAGCAGTGATTGGGGCCGCACAGATACGCAGTATTTT. It yields the protein CASSDWGRTDTQYF.